These 4 T cell receptor beta chains were sequenced from one sample in a study of graft-versus-host responses after intestinal transplantation. TCRdb's copy holds only in-frame clones and misses some; the assay was immunoSEQ multiplex PCR. The sample has some 45,000 clones, roughly nine tenths seen once. The material sequenced was PBMCs, taken 524 days after transplant. These receptors originate from a human patient who received an intestinal transplant, so some T cells may come from the graft donor.

V is TRBV7-9 and J is TRBJ2-1; no reliable D call. Trimming left V 2 bases short and J 0 bases short, with 8 bases between. The CDR3 loop spans 15 amino acids. CDR1 and CDR2 from the germline V gene are SEHNR and FQNEAQ (reference sequence). CDR3 nucleotides: TGTGCCAGCAGCTTATCCTTCAGCTCCTACAATGAGCAGTTCTTC. Amino acid sequence: CASSLSFSSYNEQFF.

The chain is built from TRBV19 and TRBJ1-5, with unresolved D. Trimming pared 7 bases from V and 0 bases from J, leaving 10 bases between. CDR3 length: 14 amino acids. Looked up from germline, CDR1 is LNHDA and CDR2 is SQIVND (reference sequence). The CDR3 DNA follows: TGTGCCAGTACCGGGTTTTATAGCAATCAGCCCCAGCATTTT. This translates into CASTGFYSNQPQHF.

This chain uses TRBV28 with TRBJ2-7; no clear D. Between the trimmed V and J ends, which lost 7 bases and 2 bases, there was a span of 9 bases. Germline V gene lookup returns CDR1 MDHEN and CDR2 SYDVKM. CDR3 length: 12 amino acids. CDR3 DNA: TGTGCCAGCACTAAAGGTCCCTACGAGCAGTACTTC. Residues: CASTKGPYEQYF. The variable domain in full, with the rest retrieved from reference TRBV28 and TRBJ2-7, is DVKVTQSSRYLVKRTGEKVFLECVQDMDHENMFWYRQDPGLGLRLIYFSYDVKMKEKGDIPEGYSVSREKKERFSLILESASTNQTSMYLCASTKGPYEQYFGPGTRLTVT.

This clone has a single count. This chain joins TRBV6-6 and TRBJ2-1; D might be TRBD1 (6 bases). The CDR3 is 14 amino acids. Germline V gives CDR1 MNHNY, CDR2 SVGAGI (reference sequence). Trimming took off 4 bases at V and 4 bases at J, with 11 bases between the two ends. For the CDR3, the DNA is TGTGCCAGCAGTTTTACCGACAGGTACAATGAGCAGTTCTTC. This encodes CASSFTDRYNEQFF.